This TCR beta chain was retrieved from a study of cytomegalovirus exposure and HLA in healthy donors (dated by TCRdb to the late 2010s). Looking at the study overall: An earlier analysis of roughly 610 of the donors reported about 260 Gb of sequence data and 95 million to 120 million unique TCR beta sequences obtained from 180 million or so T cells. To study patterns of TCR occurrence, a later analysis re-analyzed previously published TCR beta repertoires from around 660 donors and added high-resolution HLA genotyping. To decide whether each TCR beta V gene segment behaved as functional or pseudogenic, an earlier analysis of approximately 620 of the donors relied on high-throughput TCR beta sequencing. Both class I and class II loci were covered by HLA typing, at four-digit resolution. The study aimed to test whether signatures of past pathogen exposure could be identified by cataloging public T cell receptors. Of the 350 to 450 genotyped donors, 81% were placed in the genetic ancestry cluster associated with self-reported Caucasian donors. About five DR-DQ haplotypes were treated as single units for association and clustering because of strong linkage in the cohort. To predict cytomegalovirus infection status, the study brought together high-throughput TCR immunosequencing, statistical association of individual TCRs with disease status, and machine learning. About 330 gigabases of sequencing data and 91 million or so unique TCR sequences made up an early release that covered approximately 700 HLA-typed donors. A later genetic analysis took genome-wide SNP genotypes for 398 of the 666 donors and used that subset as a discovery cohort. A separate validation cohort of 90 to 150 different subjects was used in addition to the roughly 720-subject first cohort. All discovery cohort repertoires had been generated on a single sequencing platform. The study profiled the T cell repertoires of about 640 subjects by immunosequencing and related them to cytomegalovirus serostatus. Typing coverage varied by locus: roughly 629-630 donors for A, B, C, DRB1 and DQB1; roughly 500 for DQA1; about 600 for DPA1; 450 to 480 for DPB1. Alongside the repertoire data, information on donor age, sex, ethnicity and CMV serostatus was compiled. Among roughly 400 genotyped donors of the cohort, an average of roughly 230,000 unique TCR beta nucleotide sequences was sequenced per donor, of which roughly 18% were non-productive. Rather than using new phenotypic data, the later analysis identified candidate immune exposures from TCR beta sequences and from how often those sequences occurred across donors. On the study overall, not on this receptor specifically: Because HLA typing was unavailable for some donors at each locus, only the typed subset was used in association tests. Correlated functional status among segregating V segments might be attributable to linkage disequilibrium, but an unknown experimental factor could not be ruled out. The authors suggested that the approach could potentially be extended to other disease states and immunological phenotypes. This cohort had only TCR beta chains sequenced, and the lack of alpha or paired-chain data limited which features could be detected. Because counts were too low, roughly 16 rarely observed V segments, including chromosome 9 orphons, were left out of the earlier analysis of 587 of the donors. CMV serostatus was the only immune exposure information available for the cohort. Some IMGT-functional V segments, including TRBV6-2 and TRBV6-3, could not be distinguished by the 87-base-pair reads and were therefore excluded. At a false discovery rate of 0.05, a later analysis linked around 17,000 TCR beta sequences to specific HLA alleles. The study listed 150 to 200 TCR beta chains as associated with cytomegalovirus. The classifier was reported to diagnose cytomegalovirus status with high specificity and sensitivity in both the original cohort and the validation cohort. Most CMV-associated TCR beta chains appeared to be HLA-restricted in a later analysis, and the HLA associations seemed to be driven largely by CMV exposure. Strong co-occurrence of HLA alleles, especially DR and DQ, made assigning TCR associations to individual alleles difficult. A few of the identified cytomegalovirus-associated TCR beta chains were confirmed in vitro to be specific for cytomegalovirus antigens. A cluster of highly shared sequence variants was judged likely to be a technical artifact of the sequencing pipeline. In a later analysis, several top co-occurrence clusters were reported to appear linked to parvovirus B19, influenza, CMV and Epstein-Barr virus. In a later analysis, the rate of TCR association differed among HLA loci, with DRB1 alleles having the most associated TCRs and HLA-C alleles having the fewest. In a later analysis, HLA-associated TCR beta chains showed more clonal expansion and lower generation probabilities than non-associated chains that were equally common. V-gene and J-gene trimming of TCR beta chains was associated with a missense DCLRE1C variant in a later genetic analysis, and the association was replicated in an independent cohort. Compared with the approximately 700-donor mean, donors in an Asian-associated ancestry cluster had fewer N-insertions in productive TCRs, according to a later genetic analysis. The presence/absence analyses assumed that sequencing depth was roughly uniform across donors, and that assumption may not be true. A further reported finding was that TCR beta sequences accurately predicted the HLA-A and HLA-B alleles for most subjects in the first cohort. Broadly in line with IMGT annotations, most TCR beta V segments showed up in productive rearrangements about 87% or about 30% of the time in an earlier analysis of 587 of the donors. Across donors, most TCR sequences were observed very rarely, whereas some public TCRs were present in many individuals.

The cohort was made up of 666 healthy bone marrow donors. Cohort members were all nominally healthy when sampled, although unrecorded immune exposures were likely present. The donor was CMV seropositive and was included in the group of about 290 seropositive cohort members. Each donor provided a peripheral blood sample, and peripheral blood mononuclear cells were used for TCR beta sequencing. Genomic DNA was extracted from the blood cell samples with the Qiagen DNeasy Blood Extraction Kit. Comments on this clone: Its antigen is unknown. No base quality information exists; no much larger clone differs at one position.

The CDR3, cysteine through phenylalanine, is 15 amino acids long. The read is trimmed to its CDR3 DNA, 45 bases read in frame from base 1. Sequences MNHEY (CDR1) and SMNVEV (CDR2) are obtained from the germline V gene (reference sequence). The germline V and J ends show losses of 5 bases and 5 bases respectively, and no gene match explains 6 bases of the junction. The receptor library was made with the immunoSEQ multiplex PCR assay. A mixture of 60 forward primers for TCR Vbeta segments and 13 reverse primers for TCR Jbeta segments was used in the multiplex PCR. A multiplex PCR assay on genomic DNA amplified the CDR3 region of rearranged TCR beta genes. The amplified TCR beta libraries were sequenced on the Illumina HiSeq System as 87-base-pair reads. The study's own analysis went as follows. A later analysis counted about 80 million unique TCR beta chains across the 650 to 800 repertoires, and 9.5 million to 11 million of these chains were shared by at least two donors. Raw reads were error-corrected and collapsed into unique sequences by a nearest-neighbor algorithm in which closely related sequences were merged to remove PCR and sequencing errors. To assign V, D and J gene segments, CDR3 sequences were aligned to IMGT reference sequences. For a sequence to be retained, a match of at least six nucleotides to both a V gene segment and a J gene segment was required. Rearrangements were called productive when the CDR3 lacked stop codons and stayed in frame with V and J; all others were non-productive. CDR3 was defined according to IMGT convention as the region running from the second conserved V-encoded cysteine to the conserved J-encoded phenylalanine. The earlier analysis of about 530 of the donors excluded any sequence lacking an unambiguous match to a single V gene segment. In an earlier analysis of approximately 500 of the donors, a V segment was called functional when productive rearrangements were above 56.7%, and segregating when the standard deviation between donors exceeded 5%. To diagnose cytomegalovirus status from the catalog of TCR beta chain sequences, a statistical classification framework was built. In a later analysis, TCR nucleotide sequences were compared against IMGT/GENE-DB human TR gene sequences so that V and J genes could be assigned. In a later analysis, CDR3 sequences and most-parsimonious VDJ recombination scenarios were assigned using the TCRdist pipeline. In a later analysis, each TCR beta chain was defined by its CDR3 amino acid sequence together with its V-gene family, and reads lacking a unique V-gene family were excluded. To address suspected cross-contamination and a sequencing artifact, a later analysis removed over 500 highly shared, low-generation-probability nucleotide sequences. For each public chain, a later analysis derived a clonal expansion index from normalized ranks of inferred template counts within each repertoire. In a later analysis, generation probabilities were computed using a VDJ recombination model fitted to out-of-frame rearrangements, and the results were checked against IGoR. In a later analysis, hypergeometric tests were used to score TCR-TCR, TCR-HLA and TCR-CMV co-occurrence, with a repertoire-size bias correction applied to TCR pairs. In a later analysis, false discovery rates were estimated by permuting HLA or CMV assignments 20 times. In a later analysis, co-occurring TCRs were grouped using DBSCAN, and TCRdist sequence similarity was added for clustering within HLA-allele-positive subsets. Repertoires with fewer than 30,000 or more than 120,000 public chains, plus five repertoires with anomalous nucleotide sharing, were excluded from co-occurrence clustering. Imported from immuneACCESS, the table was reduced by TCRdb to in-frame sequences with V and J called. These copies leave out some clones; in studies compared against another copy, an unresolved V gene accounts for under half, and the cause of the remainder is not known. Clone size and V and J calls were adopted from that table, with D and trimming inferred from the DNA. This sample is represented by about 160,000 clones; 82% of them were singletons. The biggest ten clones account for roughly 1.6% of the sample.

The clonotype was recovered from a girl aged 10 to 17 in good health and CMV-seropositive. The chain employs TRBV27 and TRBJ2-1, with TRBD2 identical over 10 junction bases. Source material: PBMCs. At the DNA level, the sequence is TGTGCCAGCAGTGTAGCGGGAGGCTATGACAATGAGCAGTTCTTC. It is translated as CASSVAGGYDNEQFF.